This is a list of T cell receptor beta chains from one sample in a study of brain metastases from non-small cell lung cancer. Profiled with immunoSEQ multiplex PCR; TCRdb holds only in-frame clones, not every one. Among approximately 800 clones listed, roughly nine tenths were seen once. Source material: primary lung tumor tissue. Source of these receptors: a donor at least 40 years old with non-small cell lung cancer. The CDR3 runs from the conserved cysteine through the conserved F or W. The D gene is left open where the match is weak. Clone size is stated in some rows and not others, as once, few, many or a class when expanded.

clone_size: once; j_call: TRBJ2-7; d_call: .; v_call: TRBV2; cdr3_aa: CASSEAGGSALGEQYF; cdr3_nt: TGTGCCAGCAGTGAAGCGGGGGGAAGCGCATTGGGAGAGCAGTACTTC
clone_size: .; j_call: TRBJ2-1; d_call: TRBD2; v_call: TRBV19; cdr3_aa: CASSIRHSGSSYNEQFF; cdr3_nt: TGTGCCAGTAGTATCCGGCATAGCGGGAGCTCCTACAATGAGCAGTTCTTC
clone_size: .; j_call: TRBJ2-1; d_call: .; v_call: TRBV18; cdr3_aa: CASSPPGVDNEQFF; cdr3_nt: TGTGCCAGCTCACCACCGGGAGTCGACAATGAGCAGTTCTTC
clone_size: .; j_call: TRBJ1-3; d_call: TRBD1; v_call: TRBV6-1; cdr3_aa: CASSGGQAYSGNTIYF; cdr3_nt: TGTGCCAGCAGTGGAGGACAGGCGTACTCTGGAAACACCATATATTTT
clone_size: .; j_call: TRBJ1-6; d_call: TRBD1; v_call: TRBV19; cdr3_aa: CASSIDRGSPLHF; cdr3_nt: TGTGCCAGTAGTATTGACAGGGGGTCGCCCCTCCACTTT
clone_size: .; j_call: TRBJ2-7; d_call: .; v_call: TRBV19; cdr3_aa: CASSLSGASEQYF; cdr3_nt: TGTGCCAGTAGTTTATCAGGGGCGAGTGAGCAGTACTTC
clone_size: .; j_call: TRBJ1-1; d_call: TRBD1; v_call: TRBV3-1/TRBV3-2; cdr3_aa: CASRTGERTEAFF; cdr3_nt: TGTGCCAGCAGGACAGGGGAACGTACTGAAGCTTTCTTT
clone_size: .; j_call: TRBJ2-4; d_call: .; v_call: TRBV19; cdr3_aa: CASSIDRAVGAKNIQYF; cdr3_nt: TGTGCCAGTAGTATAGATCGTGCCGTGGGGGCCAAAAACATTCAGTACTTC
clone_size: .; j_call: TRBJ1-2; d_call: .; v_call: TRBV2; cdr3_aa: CASSGEGPSYTF; cdr3_nt: TGTGCCAGCAGTGGGGAAGGCCCCTCCTACACCTTC
clone_size: .; j_call: TRBJ1-5; d_call: .; v_call: TRBV18; cdr3_aa: CASSPSGEQPQHF; cdr3_nt: TGTGCCAGCTCACCTTCGGGGGAACAGCCCCAGCATTTT
clone_size: .; j_call: TRBJ1-1; d_call: .; v_call: TRBV19; cdr3_aa: CASTPRGLYTEAFF; cdr3_nt: TGTGCCAGTACCCCACGTGGACTGTACACTGAAGCTTTCTTT
clone_size: .; j_call: TRBJ2-5; d_call: .; v_call: TRBV5-4; cdr3_aa: CASSLGGSEETQYF; cdr3_nt: TGTGCCAGCAGCTTGGGAGGGAGCGAGGAGACCCAGTACTTC
clone_size: .; j_call: TRBJ2-3; d_call: TRBD1; v_call: TRBV7-2; cdr3_aa: CASSLADRGPTDTQYF; cdr3_nt: TGTGCCAGCAGCTTAGCGGACAGGGGACCTACAGATACGCAGTATTTT
clone_size: .; j_call: TRBJ2-1; d_call: TRBD2; v_call: TRBV10-3; cdr3_aa: CAISEASGMEFF; cdr3_nt: TGTGCCATCAGTGAGGCCAGCGGGATGGAGTTCTTC
clone_size: .; j_call: TRBJ2-3; d_call: .; v_call: TRBV13; cdr3_aa: CASSLGGASITDTQYF; cdr3_nt: TGTGCCAGCAGCTTAGGGGGAGCTTCAATCACAGATACGCAGTATTTT
clone_size: .; j_call: TRBJ2-2; d_call: .; v_call: TRBV19; cdr3_aa: CASNMAVNTGELFF; cdr3_nt: TGTGCCAGTAATATGGCGGTGAACACCGGGGAGCTGTTTTTT
clone_size: once; j_call: TRBJ1-1; d_call: .; v_call: TRBV4-1; cdr3_aa: CASSASPGTNTEAFF; cdr3_nt: TGCGCCAGCAGCGCTTCACCAGGGACGAACACTGAAGCTTTCTTT
clone_size: .; j_call: TRBJ2-3; d_call: TRBD2; v_call: TRBV5-4; cdr3_aa: CASSFGGRGVTDTQYF; cdr3_nt: TGTGCCAGCAGCTTTGGCGGGAGGGGCGTCACAGATACGCAGTATTTT
clone_size: .; j_call: TRBJ2-7; d_call: TRBD2; v_call: TRBV5-4; cdr3_aa: CASSPPSGVEQYF; cdr3_nt: TGTGCCAGCAGCCCACCTAGCGGGGTCGAGCAGTACTTC
clone_size: .; j_call: TRBJ2-3; d_call: .; v_call: TRBV6-2/TRBV6-3; cdr3_aa: CASSYGGNTQYF; cdr3_nt: TGTGCCAGCAGTTACGGCGGGAATACGCAGTATTTT
clone_size: few; j_call: TRBJ2-7; d_call: .; v_call: TRBV2; cdr3_aa: CASSEGLRYEQYF; cdr3_nt: TGTGCCAGCAGTGAAGGTCTCAGATACGAGCAGTACTTC
clone_size: .; j_call: TRBJ2-7; d_call: TRBD2; v_call: TRBV11-3; cdr3_aa: CASSLDPGGVYEQYF; cdr3_nt: TGTGCCAGCAGCTTAGATCCGGGAGGGGTTTACGAGCAGTACTTC
clone_size: .; j_call: TRBJ1-1; d_call: .; v_call: TRBV11-3; cdr3_aa: CASSLYWGTEAFF; cdr3_nt: TGTGCCAGCAGCCTTTACTGGGGCACTGAAGCTTTCTTT
clone_size: .; j_call: TRBJ1-1; d_call: .; v_call: TRBV29-1; cdr3_aa: CSVGGGMNTEAFF; cdr3_nt: TGCAGCGTTGGAGGGGGAATGAACACTGAAGCTTTCTTT
clone_size: .; j_call: TRBJ1-4; d_call: TRBD1; v_call: TRBV7-8; cdr3_aa: CASSLNAGGGKLFF; cdr3_nt: TGTGCCAGCAGCTTAAATGCAGGGGGCGGAAAACTGTTTTTT
clone_size: .; j_call: TRBJ2-7; d_call: TRBD2; v_call: TRBV14; cdr3_aa: CASSQHTGTRTYEQYF; cdr3_nt: TGTGCCAGCAGCCAACACACCGGGACTAGGACATACGAGCAGTACTTC
clone_size: .; j_call: TRBJ1-3; d_call: .; v_call: TRBV11-3; cdr3_aa: CASSLDPGRVSGNIIYF; cdr3_nt: TGTGCCAGCAGCTTAGATCCGGGACGAGTCTCTGGAAACATCATATATTTT
clone_size: .; j_call: TRBJ1-5; d_call: .; v_call: TRBV28; cdr3_aa: CASSFLPNSNQPQHF; cdr3_nt: TGTGCCAGCAGCTTCCTCCCAAATAGCAATCAGCCCCAGCATTTT
clone_size: .; j_call: TRBJ2-1; d_call: .; v_call: TRBV11-3; cdr3_aa: CASSLGGGRGDEQFF; cdr3_nt: TGTGCCAGCAGCTTAGGGGGAGGCCGAGGAGATGAGCAGTTCTTC
clone_size: .; j_call: TRBJ1-6; d_call: .; v_call: TRBV5-1; cdr3_aa: CASSLETTYNSPLHF; cdr3_nt: TGCGCCAGCAGCTTGGAGACAACCTATAATTCACCCCTCCACTTT
clone_size: .; j_call: TRBJ2-1; d_call: TRBD1; v_call: TRBV2; cdr3_aa: CASRTGGIGNEQFF; cdr3_nt: TGTGCCAGCAGGACAGGGGGTATCGGGAATGAGCAGTTCTTC
clone_size: .; j_call: TRBJ2-1; d_call: .; v_call: TRBV29-1; cdr3_aa: CSALEPGQQFF; cdr3_nt: TGCAGCGCCCTGGAGCCAGGACAGCAGTTCTTC
clone_size: .; j_call: TRBJ2-6; d_call: TRBD2; v_call: TRBV6-6; cdr3_aa: CASSLAGASSGANVLTF; cdr3_nt: TGTGCCAGCAGTCTAGCGGGAGCCTCCTCTGGGGCCAACGTCCTGACTTTC
clone_size: .; j_call: TRBJ2-3; d_call: TRBD2; v_call: TRBV7-9; cdr3_aa: CASSLRTSGSPDTQYF; cdr3_nt: TGTGCCAGCAGCCTACGGACTAGCGGGAGTCCAGATACGCAGTATTTT
clone_size: .; j_call: TRBJ2-5; d_call: .; v_call: TRBV7-8; cdr3_aa: CTSLGLGETQYF; cdr3_nt: TGTACCAGTTTGGGGCTAGGGGAGACCCAGTACTTC
clone_size: few; j_call: TRBJ1-1; d_call: .; v_call: TRBV12-3/TRBV12-4; cdr3_aa: CASSLTAGSEAFF; cdr3_nt: TGTGCCAGCAGCTTGACGGCAGGTTCTGAAGCTTTCTTT
clone_size: .; j_call: TRBJ2-2; d_call: .; v_call: TRBV10-3; cdr3_aa: CVISEIPGPNTGELFF; cdr3_nt: TGTGTCATCAGCGAAATACCGGGACCCAACACCGGGGAGCTGTTTTTT
clone_size: .; j_call: TRBJ2-7; d_call: TRBD1; v_call: TRBV10-3; cdr3_aa: CAISDQDRHYEQYF; cdr3_nt: TGTGCCATCAGTGATCAGGACAGGCACTACGAGCAGTACTTC
clone_size: .; j_call: TRBJ2-6; d_call: .; v_call: TRBV27; cdr3_aa: CASKLMEGANVLTF; cdr3_nt: TGTGCCAGCAAATTAATGGAAGGGGCCAACGTCCTGACTTTC